This T cell receptor beta chain was retrieved from a study of T cell responses to AZD1222 COVID-19 vaccine. Study results and limitations: Repertoire sampling was restricted to post-peak T cell response timepoints. Clonal diversity was possibly underestimated; the donors were predominantly white British and more often female. Spike-specific TCR depth and breadth grew after two AZD1222 doses.

A remark on this clone: Its antigen is unknown.

Repertoires were generated with immunoSEQ multiplex PCR, while TCRdb's copy carries only in-frame clones and drops some. The table includes approximately 110,000 clones, 82% detected once. This specimen consisted of peripheral blood, obtained on day 0 of AZD1222 vaccination. This receptor was taken from an adult in good health.

The CDR3 loop reads CASSQVQGAPGNTIYF. The CDR3, as DNA: TGCGCCAGCAGCCAAGTACAGGGGGCCCCTGGAAACACCATATATTTT. The chain couples TRBV4-3 to TRBJ1-3; 9 positions match TRBD1. Per the germline V gene, CDR1 is LGHNA and CDR2 is YSLEER. The J segment lost 2 bases and the V segment lost 1 base, leaving 3 bases of the junction unmatched. The CDR3 sequence is 16 residues long.